This TCR beta chain was sequenced for a study of T cells in Graves' hyperthyroidism and ophthalmopathy (dated by TCRdb to between 2018 and 2021). Background on the whole study: Peripheral blood was sampled at the time of initial diagnosis, prior to any treatment. An independent validation cohort of under 20 hyperthyroidism patients and 17 patients who later progressed to ophthalmopathy tested prospective prediction of ophthalmopathy. The 90 to 100 discovery patients were randomly split 7:3 into training and test sets. After blood sampling, hyperthyroidism patients were treated with methimazole at a starting dose of 30 mg daily, and ophthalmopathy patients were treated with high-dose intravenous methylprednisolone. The paper describes TCR Vbeta CDR3 sequencing of about 140 peripheral blood samples, made up of 43 ophthalmopathy patients, over 70 hyperthyroidism patients and 17 progressor patients. A discovery cohort of about a hundred patients, about 44 with Graves' ophthalmopathy and approximately 57 with stable Graves' hyperthyroidism, was used to find distinguishing TCR V-J signatures. The study also compared thyroid tissue and blood T-cell repertoires from 5 to 7 Graves' hyperthyroidism patients.

The TCR beta CDR3 regions were amplified from RNA transcripts. The TCR CDR3 was subjected to a first round of RT-PCR using the HTBI primer set and the Qiagen OneStep RT-PCR kit. A second multiplex PCR round built the libraries, followed by size selection and purification. Libraries were sequenced paired-end with 100 bp reads on an Illumina HiSeq2000. Concerning the study's data processing: SOAPnuke was used to process the raw data, throwing out any read that contained adapters or uncalled bases, had a mean Phred below 15, or lacked an exact constant-primer or identifier match. High-quality paired reads were merged using COPE v1.2.5, and each unique nucleotide sequence was defined as a clonotype. MiTCR v1.1 was used to align clonotypes to the IMGT TRBV, TRBD and TRBJ reference segments. The analysis included only V-J combinations with a frequency above 0.0001, which together covered around 99% of the repertoires. The TCS score was defined as F50 (clonal expansion) divided by E x V (chaos), with BLOSUM62-based TCRdist calculated between CDR3 peptides within each V-J. Welch's t-statistics and random forest reduced fewer than 600 V-J features to 13, which were used in a naive Bayes classifier (R e1071). TCRdb redid the processing of the public reads, applying fastp at Q25 and MiXCR, and retained in-frame beta chains. Rows with one shared CDR3 protein collapse into an entry with the most common genes and DNA. TCRdb, rather than the study authors, made the V and J calls. For this sample the table gives about 560,000 distinct CDR3 sequences, of which roughly 15% were detected only once. Roughly 14% of the sample is held by the ten biggest clonotypes.

Stable Graves' hyperthyroidism was defined as the absence of progression to ophthalmopathy over 18 months of follow-up. Hyperthyroidism patients were newly diagnosed, had a disease duration of under 2 months, and were aged 18 to 65 years. Patients with uncontrolled infections, other autoimmune diseases, pregnancy or lactation were excluded. Clinical symptoms, serum thyroxine and TRAb, thyroid ultrasound, and orbital computed tomography formed the basis for the diagnoses. Ficoll-Paque density gradient centrifugation was used to isolate PBMCs from about 10 ml of fresh peripheral blood. Total RNA was extracted with Trizol reagent, and quality was checked on an Agilent 2100 Bioanalyzer. Findings and caveats that apply to the study as a whole: Most expanded thyroid clonotypes (frequency above 0.001) were also detected in blood, a finding suggesting that blood repertoires may reflect thyroid immune responses. No statistical method was used to fix the sample size in advance, and group allocation was not hidden from the investigators. A 13 V-J signature model separated ophthalmopathy from stable hyperthyroidism, with approximately 87% sensitivity and roughly 81% specificity in cross-validation and 80%/75% in testing. In validation, the model predicted progression to ophthalmopathy a median of about 6.8 months before onset, with 70% to 71% sensitivity and roughly 77% specificity.

The germline V gene yields KGHSH for CDR1 and LQKENI for CDR2. The CDR3 numbers 14 residues from cysteine through phenylalanine. The retained sequence is limited to the CDR3, 42 bases, with the frame set at the first base. A distance of 8 bases separates the germline ends of V and J, which lose 2 bases and 0 bases respectively. Ten or more counts support this clonotype. The clone's antigen remains unknown. No base qualities exist here, and no much larger clone lies one base off it. Specimen: blood. The V and J genes are TRBV18 and TRBJ2-7, with no D gene named confidently. This receptor was taken from a woman aged 40 to 50 with Graves' hyperthyroidism. The DNA sequence is TGTGCCAGCTCACCAGTGGGCAACTCCTACGAGCAGTACTTC. Its translation reads: CASSPVGNSYEQYF.